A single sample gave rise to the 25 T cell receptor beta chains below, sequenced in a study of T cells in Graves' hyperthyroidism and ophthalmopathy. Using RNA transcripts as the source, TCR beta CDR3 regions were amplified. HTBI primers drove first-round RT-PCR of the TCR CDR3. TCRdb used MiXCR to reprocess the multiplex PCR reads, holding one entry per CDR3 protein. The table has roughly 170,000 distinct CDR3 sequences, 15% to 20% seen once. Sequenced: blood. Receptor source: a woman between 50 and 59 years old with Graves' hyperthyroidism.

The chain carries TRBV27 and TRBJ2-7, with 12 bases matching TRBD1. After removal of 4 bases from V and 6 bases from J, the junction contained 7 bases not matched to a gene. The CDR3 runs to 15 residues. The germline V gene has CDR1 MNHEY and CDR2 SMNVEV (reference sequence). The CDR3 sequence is CASSSPGQGAGEQYF. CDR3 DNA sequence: TGTGCCAGCAGTTCACCGGGACAGGGGGCTGGCGAGCAGTACTTC.

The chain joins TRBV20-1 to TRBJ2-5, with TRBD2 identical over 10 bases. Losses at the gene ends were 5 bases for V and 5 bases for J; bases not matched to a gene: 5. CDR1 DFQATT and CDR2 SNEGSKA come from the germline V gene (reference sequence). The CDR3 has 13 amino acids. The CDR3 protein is CSASGTSDETQYF. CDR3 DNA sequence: TGCAGTGCTTCCGGGACTAGCGACGAGACCCAGTACTTC.

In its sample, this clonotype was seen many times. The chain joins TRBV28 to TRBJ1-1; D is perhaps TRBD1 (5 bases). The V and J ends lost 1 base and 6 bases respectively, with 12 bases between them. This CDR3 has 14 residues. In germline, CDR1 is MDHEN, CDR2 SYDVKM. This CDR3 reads CASSLLAREAEAFF. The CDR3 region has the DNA TGTGCCAGCAGTTTATTGGCCAGGGAGGCTGAAGCTTTCTTT.

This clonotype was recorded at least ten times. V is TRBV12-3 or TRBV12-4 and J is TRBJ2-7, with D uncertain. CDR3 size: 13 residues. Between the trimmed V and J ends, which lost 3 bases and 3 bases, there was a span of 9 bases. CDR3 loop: CASSFGAFYEQYF. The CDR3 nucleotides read TGTGCCAGCAGTTTCGGCGCCTTCTACGAGCAGTACTTC.

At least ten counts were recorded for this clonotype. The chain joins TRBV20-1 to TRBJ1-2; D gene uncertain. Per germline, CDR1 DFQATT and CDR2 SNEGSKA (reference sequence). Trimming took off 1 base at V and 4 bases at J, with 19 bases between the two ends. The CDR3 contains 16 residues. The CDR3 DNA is TGCAGTGCTAGAGCCCTCACGGACCCTTGGATCTATGGCTACACCTTC. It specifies CSARALTDPWIYGYTF.

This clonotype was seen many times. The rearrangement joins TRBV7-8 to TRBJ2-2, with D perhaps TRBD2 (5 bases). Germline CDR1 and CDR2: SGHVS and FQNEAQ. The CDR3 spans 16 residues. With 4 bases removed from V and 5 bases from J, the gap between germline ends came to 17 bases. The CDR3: CASSSSGGLGTGELFF. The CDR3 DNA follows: TGTGCCAGCAGCTCCTCGGGCGGGCTGGGGACCGGGGAGCTGTTTTTT. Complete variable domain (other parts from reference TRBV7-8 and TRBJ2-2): GAGVSQSPRYKVAKRGQDVALRCDPISGHVSLFWYQQALGQGPEFLTYFQNEAQLDKSGLPSDRFFAERPEGSVSTLKIQRTQQEDSAVYLCASSSSGGLGTGELFFGEGSRLTVL.

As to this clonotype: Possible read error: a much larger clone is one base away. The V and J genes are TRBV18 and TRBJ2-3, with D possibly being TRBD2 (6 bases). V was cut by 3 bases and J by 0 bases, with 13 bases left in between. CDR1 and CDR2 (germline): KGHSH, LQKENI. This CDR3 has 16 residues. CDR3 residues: CASSPAPGTSTDTQYF. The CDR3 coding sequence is TGTGCCAGCTCACCCGCACCAGGGACTAGCACAGATACGCAGTATTTT.

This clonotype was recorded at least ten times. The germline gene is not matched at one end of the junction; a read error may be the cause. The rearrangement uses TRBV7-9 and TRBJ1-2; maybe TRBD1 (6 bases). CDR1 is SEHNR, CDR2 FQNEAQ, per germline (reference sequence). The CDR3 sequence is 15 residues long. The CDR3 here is CASSLVFRGHYGYTF. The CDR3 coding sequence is TGTGCCAGCAGCCTGGTATTCCGGGGGCACTACGGCTACACCTTC.

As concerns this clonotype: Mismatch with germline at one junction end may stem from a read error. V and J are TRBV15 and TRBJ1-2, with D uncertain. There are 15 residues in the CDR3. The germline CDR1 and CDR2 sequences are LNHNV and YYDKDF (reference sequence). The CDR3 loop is CAASREGGRDYGYTF. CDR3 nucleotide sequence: TGTGCCGCCAGCAGAGAGGGAGGAAGGGACTATGGCTACACCTTC.

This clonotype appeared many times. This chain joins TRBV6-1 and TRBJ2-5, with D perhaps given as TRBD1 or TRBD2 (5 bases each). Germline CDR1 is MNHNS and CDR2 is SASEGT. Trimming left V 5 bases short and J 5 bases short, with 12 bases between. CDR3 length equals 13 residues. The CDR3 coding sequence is TGTGCCAGCAGTTTGGGGGTAGCTGAGACCCAGTACTTC. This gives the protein CASSLGVAETQYF.

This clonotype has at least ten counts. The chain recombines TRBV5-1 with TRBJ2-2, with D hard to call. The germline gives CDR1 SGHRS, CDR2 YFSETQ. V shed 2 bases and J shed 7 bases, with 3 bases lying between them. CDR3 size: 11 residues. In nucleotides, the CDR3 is TGCGCCAGCAGCTTTTACGGGGAGCTGTTTTTT. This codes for CASSFYGELFF.

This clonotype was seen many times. The CDR3 protein is CASSFAGGADTQYF. In DNA, the CDR3 is TGTGCCAGCAGCTTTGCGGGGGGCGCAGATACGCAGTATTTT. The chain joins TRBV11-1 to TRBJ2-3; 8 nucleotides line up with TRBD2. V trimming: 3 bases; J trimming: 4 bases; junction bases outside the gene matches: 3. Per the germline V gene, CDR1 is SGHAT and CDR2 is FQDESV (reference sequence). The CDR3 spans 14 residues.

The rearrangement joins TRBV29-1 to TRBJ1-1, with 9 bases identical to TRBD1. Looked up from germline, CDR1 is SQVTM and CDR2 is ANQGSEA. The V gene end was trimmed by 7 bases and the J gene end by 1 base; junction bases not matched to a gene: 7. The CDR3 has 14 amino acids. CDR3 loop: CSGRRTGANTEAFF. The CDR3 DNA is TGCAGCGGACGGAGGACAGGGGCGAACACTGAAGCTTTCTTT.

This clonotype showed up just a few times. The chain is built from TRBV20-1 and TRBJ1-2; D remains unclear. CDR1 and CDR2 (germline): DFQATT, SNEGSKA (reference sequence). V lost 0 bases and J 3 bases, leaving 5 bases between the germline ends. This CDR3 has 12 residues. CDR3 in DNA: TGCAGTGCTAGAGATCACCACTATGGCTACACCTTC. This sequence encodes CSARDHHYGYTF.

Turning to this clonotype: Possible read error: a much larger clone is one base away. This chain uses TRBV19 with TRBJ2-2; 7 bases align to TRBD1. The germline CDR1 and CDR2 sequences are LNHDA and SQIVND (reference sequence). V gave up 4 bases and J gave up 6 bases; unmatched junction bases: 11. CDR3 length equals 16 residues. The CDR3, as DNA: TGTGCCAGTAGTAGGGACAGTGGCCCTTCCTCCGGGGAGCTGTTTTTT. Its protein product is CASSRDSGPSSGELFF.

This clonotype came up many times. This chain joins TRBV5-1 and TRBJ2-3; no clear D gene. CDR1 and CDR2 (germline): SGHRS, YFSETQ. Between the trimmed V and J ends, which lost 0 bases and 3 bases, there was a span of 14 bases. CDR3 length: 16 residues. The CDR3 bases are TGCGCCAGCAGCTTGGCGGTTGGCAGACGGACAGATACGCAGTATTTT. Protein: CASSLAVGRRTDTQYF.

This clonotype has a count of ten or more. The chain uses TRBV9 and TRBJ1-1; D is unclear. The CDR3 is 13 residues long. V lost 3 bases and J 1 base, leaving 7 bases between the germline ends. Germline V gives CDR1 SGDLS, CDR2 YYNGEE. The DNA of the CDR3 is TGTGCCAGCAGCGCTAGCCCGAACACTGAAGCTTTCTTT. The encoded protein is CASSASPNTEAFF.

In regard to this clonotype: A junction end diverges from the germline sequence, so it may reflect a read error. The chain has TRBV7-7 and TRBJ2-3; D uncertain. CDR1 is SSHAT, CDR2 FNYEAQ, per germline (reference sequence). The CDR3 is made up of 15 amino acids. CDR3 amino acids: CASSPQFVGTDTQYF. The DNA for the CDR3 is TGTGCTAGCAGCCCCCAATTCGTTGGCACAGATACGCAGTATTTT.

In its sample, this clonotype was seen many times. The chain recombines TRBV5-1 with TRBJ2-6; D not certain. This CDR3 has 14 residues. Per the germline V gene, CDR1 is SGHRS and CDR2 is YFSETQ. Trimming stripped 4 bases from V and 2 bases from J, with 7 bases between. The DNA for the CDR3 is TGCGCCAGCAGCGTTGGGCCTGGGGCCAACGTCCTGACTTTC. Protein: CASSVGPGANVLTF. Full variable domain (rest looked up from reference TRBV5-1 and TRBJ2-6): KAGVTQTPRYLIKTRGQQVTLSCSPISGHRSVSWYQQTPGQGLQFLFEYFSETQRNKGNFPGRFSGRQFSNSRSEMNVSTLELGDSALYLCASSVGPGANVLTFGAGSRLTVL.

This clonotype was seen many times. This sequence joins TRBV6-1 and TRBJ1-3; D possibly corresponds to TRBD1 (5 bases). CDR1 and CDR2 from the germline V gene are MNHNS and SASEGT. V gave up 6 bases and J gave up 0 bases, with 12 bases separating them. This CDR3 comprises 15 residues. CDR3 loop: CASSYYQGSGNTIYF. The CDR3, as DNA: TGTGCCAGCAGCTATTACCAGGGCTCTGGAAACACCATATATTTT.

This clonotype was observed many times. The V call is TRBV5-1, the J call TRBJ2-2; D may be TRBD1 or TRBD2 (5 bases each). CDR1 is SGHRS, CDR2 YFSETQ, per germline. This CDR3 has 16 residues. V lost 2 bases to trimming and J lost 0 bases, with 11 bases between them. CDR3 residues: CASSFTGRPNTGELFF. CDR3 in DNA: TGCGCCAGCAGCTTTACGGGACGACCGAACACCGGGGAGCTGTTTTTT.

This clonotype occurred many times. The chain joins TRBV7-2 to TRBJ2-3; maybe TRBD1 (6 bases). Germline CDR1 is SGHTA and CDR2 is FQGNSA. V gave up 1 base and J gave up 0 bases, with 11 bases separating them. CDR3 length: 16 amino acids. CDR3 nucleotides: TGTGCCAGCAGCTTAGTAGACAGGCTGAGCACAGATACGCAGTATTTT. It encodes CASSLVDRLSTDTQYF.

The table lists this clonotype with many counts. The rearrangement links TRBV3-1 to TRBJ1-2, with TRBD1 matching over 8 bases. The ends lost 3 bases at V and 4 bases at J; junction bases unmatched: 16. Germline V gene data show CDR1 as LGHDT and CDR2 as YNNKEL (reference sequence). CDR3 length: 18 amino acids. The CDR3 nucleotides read TGTGCCAGCAGCCACGGGGTGCGTTGGACAGGGAAGGGCTATGGCTACACCTTC. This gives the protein CASSHGVRWTGKGYGYTF. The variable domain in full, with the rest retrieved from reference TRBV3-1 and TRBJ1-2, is DTAVSQTPKYLVTQMGNDKSIKCEQNLGHDTMYWYKQDSKKFLKIMFSYNNKELIINETVPNRFSPKSPDKAHLNLHINSLELGDSAVYFCASSHGVRWTGKGYGYTFGSGTRLTVV.

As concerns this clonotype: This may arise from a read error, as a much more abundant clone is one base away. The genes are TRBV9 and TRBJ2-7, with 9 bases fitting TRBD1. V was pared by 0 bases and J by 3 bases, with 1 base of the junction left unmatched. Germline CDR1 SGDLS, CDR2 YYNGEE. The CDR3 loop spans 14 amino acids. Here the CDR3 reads CASSVGTGDYEQYF. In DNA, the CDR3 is TGTGCCAGCAGCGTAGGGACAGGGGACTACGAGCAGTACTTC.

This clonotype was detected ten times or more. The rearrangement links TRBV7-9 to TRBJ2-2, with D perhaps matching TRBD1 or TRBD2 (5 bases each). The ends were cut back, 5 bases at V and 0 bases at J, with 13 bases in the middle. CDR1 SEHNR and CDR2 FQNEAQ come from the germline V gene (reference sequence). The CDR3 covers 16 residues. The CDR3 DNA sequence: TGTGCCAGCAGCCCTCGAGGGGCCCCGAACACCGGGGAGCTGTTTTTT. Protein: CASSPRGAPNTGELFF.